Listed here are 16 T cell receptor beta chains from one sample, sequenced in a study of T cell responses to AZD1222 COVID-19 vaccine. Measured with immunoSEQ multiplex PCR; TCRdb has only the in-frame clones, and not every one. This table holds around 150,000 clones, 92% found once. The input for sequencing was peripheral blood, taken on day 0 of MenACWY control vaccination. The receptors shown here come from an adult in good health.

The rearrangement uses TRBV9 and TRBJ2-1; D is perhaps TRBD1 or TRBD2 (5 bases each). V was clipped by 0 bases and J by 6 bases, with 16 bases between them. The germline gives CDR1 SGDLS, CDR2 YYNGEE. The CDR3 spans 16 residues. The CDR3: CASSVAFYEGSNEQFF. CDR3 coding DNA: TGTGCCAGCAGCGTAGCTTTTTATGAGGGGTCCAATGAGCAGTTCTTC.

This chain uses TRBV10-2 with TRBJ1-1, with D unclear. Germline CDR1 is WSHSY and CDR2 is SAAADI. Trimming took 7 bases from V and 6 from J, leaving 18 bases between them. This CDR3 is built from 14 residues. The CDR3 reads CASTLSTGRSEAFF. For the CDR3, the DNA is TGCGCCAGCACCCTTTCGACTGGAAGGTCTGAAGCTTTCTTT.

This sequence joins TRBV30 and TRBJ1-5; 7 bases match TRBD1. The germline CDR1 and CDR2 sequences are GTSNPN and SVGIG (reference sequence). V gave up 1 base and J gave up 4 bases; unmatched junction bases: 1. The CDR3 consists of 13 residues. CDR3 sequence (DNA): TGTGCCTGGAGTGAGGGACAGAATCAGCCCCAGCATTTT. Protein sequence: CAWSEGQNQPQHF.

This clone was detected a few times. The chain combines TRBV30 with TRBJ2-5; 8 bases are shared with TRBD2. There are 19 residues in the CDR3. Germline V lookup: CDR1 GTSNPN, CDR2 SVGIG (reference sequence). V lost 1 base and J lost 0; bases outside the gene matches: 16. Here the CDR3 reads CAWSDPGRTSRRYQETQYF. CDR3 bases: TGTGCCTGGAGTGACCCAGGTCGGACTAGCAGGAGGTACCAAGAGACCCAGTACTTC. Using reference TRBV30 and TRBJ2-5 for the parts outside the CDR3, the full variable domain is SQTIHQWPATLVQPVGSPLSLECTVEGTSNPNLYWYRQAAGRGLQLLFYSVGIGQISSEVPQNLSASRPQDRQFILSSKKLLLSDSGFYLCAWSDPGRTSRRYQETQYFGPGTRLLVL.

This chain connects TRBV3-1 (or the pseudogene TRBV3-2) to TRBJ2-3; 7 nucleotides agree with TRBD2. Trimming cost V 4 bases and J 14 bases; bases outside gene matches: 12. CDR3 length: 13 residues. Germline-derived CDR1 and CDR2 are LGHDT and YNNKEL (reference sequence). The CDR3 reads CASSPLGGSRRYF. In nucleotides, the CDR3 is TGTGCCAGCAGCCCCTTGGGCGGGAGCCGAAGGTATTTT.

The chain joins TRBV7-8 to TRBJ2-5, with D possibly TRBD1 on 7 matching bases. CDR3 size: 13 residues. V dropped 7 bases and J dropped 5 bases, with 14 bases sitting between them. Per the germline V gene, CDR1 is SGHVS and CDR2 is FQNEAQ. CDR3 amino acids: CASTEGAGETQYF. DNA for the CDR3: TGTGCCAGCACCGAGGGGGCGGGGGAGACCCAGTACTTC.

The chain employs TRBV13 and TRBJ1-2, with 7 bases matching TRBD1. The CDR3 extends over 16 amino acids. With 5 bases clipped from V and 4 bases from J, the junction kept 13 bases outside the gene matches. Germline assignment: CDR1 PRHDT and CDR2 FYEKMQ (reference sequence). This CDR3 is CASSATGTANSYGYTF. CDR3 DNA: TGTGCCAGCAGCGCGACCGGGACAGCGAACTCCTATGGCTACACCTTC. The full variable domain, completed using reference TRBV13 and TRBJ1-2, is AAGVIQSPRHLIKEKRETATLKCYPIPRHDTVYWYQQGPGQDPQFLISFYEKMQSDKGSIPDRFSAQQFSDYHSELNMSSLELGDSALYFCASSATGTANSYGYTFGSGTRLTVV.

The gene calls are TRBV6-5 and TRBJ1-2, with unresolved D. V dropped 0 bases and J dropped 5 bases, with 7 bases sitting between them. The germline V gene has CDR1 MNHEY and CDR2 SVGAGI. CDR3 size: 13 residues. The CDR3 here is CASSYSEQYGYTF. The CDR3 DNA reads TGTGCCAGCAGTTACTCGGAACAGTATGGCTACACCTTC.

The chain combines TRBV29-1 with TRBJ2-3, with 11 bases identical to TRBD1. The CDR3 is 14 amino acids. CDR1 is SQVTM and CDR2 is ANQGSEA in the germline V gene. V shed 5 bases, J shed 3 bases, and the junction held 4 bases outside the gene matches. DNA for the CDR3: TGCAGCGTTTCTGGGACAGGGGGTACAGATACGCAGTATTTT. Translated, it gives CSVSGTGGTDTQYF.

This clone was found once. The gene calls are TRBV5-1 and TRBJ1-1; D is uncertain. Germline V lookup: CDR1 SGHRS, CDR2 YFSETQ. Trimming left V 4 bases short and J 4 bases short, with 17 bases between. This CDR3 region has 15 residues. CDR3 DNA sequence: TGCGCCAGCAGCCCGCATACGGGCCCCGGCACTGAAGCTTTCTTT. Amino acid sequence: CASSPHTGPGTEAFF.

This chain joins TRBV4-3 and TRBJ1-1, with D unclear. Trimming removed 4 bases from V and 0 bases from J, with 6 bases in between. CDR3 length: 13 residues. Germline-derived CDR1 and CDR2 are LGHNA and YSLEER. The CDR3: CASSLTVNTEAFF. The CDR3 nucleotides read TGCGCCAGCAGCCTCACAGTGAACACTGAAGCTTTCTTT.

This clone is a singleton in its sample. The chain joins TRBV7-3 to TRBJ2-1; tentatively, D is TRBD2 (5 bases). The germline CDR1 and CDR2 sequences are SGHTA and FQGTGA. CDR3 length: 17 amino acids. Trimming took 3 bases from V and 8 from J, leaving 23 bases between them. CDR3: CASSFDGPGMKVDEQFF. DNA of the CDR3: TGTGCCAGCAGCTTCGATGGCCCCGGGATGAAGGTTGATGAGCAGTTCTTC.

The rearrangement links TRBV7-3 to TRBJ2-1; TRBD2 is a possible D gene (5 bases). V was clipped by 5 bases and J by 10 bases, with 21 bases between them. There are 15 residues in the CDR3. CDR1 and CDR2 (germline): SGHTA, FQGTGA. The CDR3 DNA reads TGTGCCAGCAGCCCGACGGGCACAGCCCGCGGGGAGCAGTTCTTC. Its protein is CASSPTGTARGEQFF.

J is TRBJ2-2 and V is TRBV7-3; 9 bases are shared with TRBD2. Germline V CDR1 and CDR2: SGHTA, FQGTGA. The CDR3 sequence is 17 residues long. After removal of 5 bases from V and 7 bases from J, the junction contained 14 bases not matched to a gene. The CDR3 spells CASSRSGNSGSDGELFF. In nucleotides, the CDR3 is TGTGCCAGCAGCCGCTCGGGGAATAGCGGGAGTGACGGGGAGCTGTTTTTT.

V gene TRBV2 combines with J gene TRBJ1-1; D ambiguous. The length of the CDR3 is 11 residues. Germline lookup yields CDR1 SNHLY and CDR2 FYNNEI. Trimming stripped 3 bases from V and 10 bases from J, with 9 bases between. In nucleotides, the CDR3 is TGTGCCAGCAGTGACCGACCGCGAGCTTTCTTT. Its translation: CASSDRPRAFF.

This chain connects TRBV7-3 to TRBJ2-3; TRBD2 matches 13 bases. V shed 5 bases and J 8 bases; nucleotides not matched to a gene: 10. Germline CDR1 reads SGHTA; CDR2 reads FQGTGA. This CDR3 has 16 residues. The CDR3 is CASSPQLAGGPSTQYF. CDR3 DNA: TGTGCCAGCAGCCCCCAACTAGCGGGAGGGCCCAGTACGCAGTATTTT.